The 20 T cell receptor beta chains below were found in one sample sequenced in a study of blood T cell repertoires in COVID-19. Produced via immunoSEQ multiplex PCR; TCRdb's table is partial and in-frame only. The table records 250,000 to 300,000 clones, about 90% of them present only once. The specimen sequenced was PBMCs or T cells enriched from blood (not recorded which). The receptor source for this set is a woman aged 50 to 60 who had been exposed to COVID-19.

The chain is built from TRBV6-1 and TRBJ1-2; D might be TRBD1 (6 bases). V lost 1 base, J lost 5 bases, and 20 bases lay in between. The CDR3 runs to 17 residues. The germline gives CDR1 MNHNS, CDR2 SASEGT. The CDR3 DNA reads TGTGCCAGCAGTGAAGTGGGGGCGCCTCGGAGGCGTTATGGCTACACCTTC. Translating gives CASSEVGAPRRRYGYTF.

The CDR3 spells CASSHSGQGSYNSPLHF. Here the CDR3 DNA reads TGTGCCAGCTCACACTCGGGACAGGGCTCCTATAATTCACCCCTCCACTTT. This chain joins TRBV18 and TRBJ1-6; 9 positions agree with TRBD1. CDR1 and CDR2 (germline): KGHSH, LQKENI. The CDR3 length is 17 residues. V shed 4 bases, J shed 0 bases, and the junction held 4 bases outside the gene matches.

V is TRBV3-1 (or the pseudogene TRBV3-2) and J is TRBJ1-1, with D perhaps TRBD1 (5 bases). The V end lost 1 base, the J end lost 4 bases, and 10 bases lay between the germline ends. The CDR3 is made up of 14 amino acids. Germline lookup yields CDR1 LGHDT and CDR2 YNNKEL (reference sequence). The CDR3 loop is CASSQVQGTTEAFF. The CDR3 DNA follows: TGTGCCAGCAGCCAAGTTCAGGGTACCACTGAAGCTTTCTTT.

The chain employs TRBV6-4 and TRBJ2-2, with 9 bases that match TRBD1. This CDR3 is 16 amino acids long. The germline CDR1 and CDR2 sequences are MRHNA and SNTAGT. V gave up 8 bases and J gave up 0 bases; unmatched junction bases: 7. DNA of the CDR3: TGTGCCAGCCAAATCAGACAGGGGGCGAACACCGGGGAGCTGTTTTTT. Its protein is CASQIRQGANTGELFF.

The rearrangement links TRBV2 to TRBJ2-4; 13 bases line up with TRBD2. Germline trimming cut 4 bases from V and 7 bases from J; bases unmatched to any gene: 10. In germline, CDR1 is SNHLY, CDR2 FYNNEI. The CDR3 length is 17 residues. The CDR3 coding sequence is TGTGCCAGCAGTGGACTAGCGGGGGGCAGTCCCGGGAACATTCAGTACTTC. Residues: CASSGLAGGSPGNIQYF.

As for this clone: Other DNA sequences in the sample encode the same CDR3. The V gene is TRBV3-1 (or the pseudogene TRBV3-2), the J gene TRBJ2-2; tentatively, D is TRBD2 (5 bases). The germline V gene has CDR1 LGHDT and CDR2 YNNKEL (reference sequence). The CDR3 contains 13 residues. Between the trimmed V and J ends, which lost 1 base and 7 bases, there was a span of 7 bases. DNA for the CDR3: TGTGCCAGCAGCCAAGTTGGAGGCGGGGAGCTGTTTTTT. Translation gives CASSQVGGGELFF.

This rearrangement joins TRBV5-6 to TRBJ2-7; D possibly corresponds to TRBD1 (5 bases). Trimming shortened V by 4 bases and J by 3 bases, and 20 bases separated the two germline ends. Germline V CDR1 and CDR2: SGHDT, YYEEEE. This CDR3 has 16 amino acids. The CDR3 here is CASSQGAGAGNYEQYF. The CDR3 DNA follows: TGTGCCAGCAGCCAGGGCGCCGGTGCCGGTAACTACGAGCAGTACTTC.

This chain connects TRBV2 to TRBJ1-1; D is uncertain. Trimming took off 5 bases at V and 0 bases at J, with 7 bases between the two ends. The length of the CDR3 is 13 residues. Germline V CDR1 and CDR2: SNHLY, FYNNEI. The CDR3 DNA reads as TGTGCCAGCAGTAACACCATGAACACTGAAGCTTTCTTT. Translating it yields CASSNTMNTEAFF.

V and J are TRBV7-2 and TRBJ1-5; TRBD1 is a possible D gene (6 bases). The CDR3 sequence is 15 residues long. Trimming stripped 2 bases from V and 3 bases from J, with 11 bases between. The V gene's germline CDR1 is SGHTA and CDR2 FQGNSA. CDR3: CASSLSRGYNQPQHF. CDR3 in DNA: TGTGCCAGCAGCTTAAGCAGGGGTTACAATCAGCCCCAGCATTTT.

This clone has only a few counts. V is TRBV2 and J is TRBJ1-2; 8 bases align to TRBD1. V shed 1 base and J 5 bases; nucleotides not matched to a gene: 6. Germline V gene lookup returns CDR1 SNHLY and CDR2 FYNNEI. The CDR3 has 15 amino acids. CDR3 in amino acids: CASSEGTGNSYGYTF. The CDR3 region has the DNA TGTGCCAGCAGTGAAGGGACAGGGAATTCTTATGGCTACACCTTC.

The CDR3 region has the DNA TGCGCCAGCAGCGTACCCTTGGGCATGACAGTATACAATGAGCAGTTCTTC. Protein product: CASSVPLGMTVYNEQFF. The chain uses TRBV5-1 and TRBJ2-1, with D tentatively TRBD1 (5 bases). Germline V gives CDR1 SGHRS, CDR2 YFSETQ. V was pared by 4 bases and J by 4 bases, with 21 bases between. This CDR3 is built from 17 residues.

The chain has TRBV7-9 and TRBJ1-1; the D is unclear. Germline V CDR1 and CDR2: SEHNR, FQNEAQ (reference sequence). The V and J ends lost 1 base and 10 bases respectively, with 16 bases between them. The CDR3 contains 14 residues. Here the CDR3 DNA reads TGTGCCAGCAGCTTAGAGGTCCTTGGCGGGGTAGCTTTCTTT. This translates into CASSLEVLGGVAFF.

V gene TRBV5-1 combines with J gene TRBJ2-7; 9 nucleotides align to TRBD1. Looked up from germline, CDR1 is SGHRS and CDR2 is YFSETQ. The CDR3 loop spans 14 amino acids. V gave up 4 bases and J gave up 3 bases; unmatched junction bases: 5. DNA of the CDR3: TGCGCCAGCAGCGCCCCGGGACAGGGCTACGAGCAGTACTTC. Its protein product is CASSAPGQGYEQYF.

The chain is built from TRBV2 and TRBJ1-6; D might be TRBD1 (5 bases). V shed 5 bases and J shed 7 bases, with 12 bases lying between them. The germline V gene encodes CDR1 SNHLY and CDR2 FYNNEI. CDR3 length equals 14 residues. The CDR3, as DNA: TGTGCCAGCAGTACGATGGACAACAATTCACCCCTCCACTTT. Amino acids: CASSTMDNNSPLHF.

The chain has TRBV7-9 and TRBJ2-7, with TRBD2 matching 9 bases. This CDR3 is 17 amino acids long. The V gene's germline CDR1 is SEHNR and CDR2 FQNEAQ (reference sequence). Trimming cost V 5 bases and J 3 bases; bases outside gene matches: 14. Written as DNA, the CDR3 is TGTGCCAGCAGCCTGGGACTAGCCCCTTCCCTAAACTACGAGCAGTACTTC. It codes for CASSLGLAPSLNYEQYF.

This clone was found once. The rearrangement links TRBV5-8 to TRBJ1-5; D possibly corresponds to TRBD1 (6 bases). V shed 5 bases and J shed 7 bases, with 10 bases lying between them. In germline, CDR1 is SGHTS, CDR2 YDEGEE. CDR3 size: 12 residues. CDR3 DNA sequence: TGTGCCAGCAGGCCAGGGACACAGCCCCAGCATTTT. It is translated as CASRPGTQPQHF.

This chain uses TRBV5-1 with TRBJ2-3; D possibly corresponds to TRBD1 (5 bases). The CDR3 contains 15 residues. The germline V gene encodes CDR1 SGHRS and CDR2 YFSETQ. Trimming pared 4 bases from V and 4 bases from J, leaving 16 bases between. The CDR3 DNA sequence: TGCGCCAGCAGCCTCCACGGCAGGGCCGCAGATACGCAGTATTTT. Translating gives CASSLHGRAADTQYF.

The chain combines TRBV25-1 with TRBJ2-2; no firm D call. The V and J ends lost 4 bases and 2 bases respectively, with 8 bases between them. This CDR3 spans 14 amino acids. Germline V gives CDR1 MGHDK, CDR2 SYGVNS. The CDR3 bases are TGTGCCAGCAGTGGCCGCAGAAACACCGGGGAGCTGTTTTTT. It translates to CASSGRRNTGELFF.

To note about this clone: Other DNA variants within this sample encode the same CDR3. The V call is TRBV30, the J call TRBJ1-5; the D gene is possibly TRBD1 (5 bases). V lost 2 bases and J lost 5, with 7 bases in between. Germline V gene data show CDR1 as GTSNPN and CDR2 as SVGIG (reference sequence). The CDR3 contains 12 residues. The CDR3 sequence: CAWSTGDQPQHF. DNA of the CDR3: TGTGCCTGGAGTACAGGAGATCAGCCCCAGCATTTT.

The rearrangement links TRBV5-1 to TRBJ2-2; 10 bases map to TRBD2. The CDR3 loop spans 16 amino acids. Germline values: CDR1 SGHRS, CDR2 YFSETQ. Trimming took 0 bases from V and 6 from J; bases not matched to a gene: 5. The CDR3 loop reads CASSLESTSGAGELFF. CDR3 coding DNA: TGCGCCAGCAGCTTGGAAAGTACTAGCGGGGCCGGGGAGCTGTTTTTT.